This passage covers 4 T cell receptor beta chains from one sample sequenced in a study of OX40 agonist ivuxolimab in advanced cancers. The repertoire was sequenced with immunoSEQ multiplex PCR; TCRdb's copy has only in-frame clones and lacks some. The sample shows some 94,000 clones, approximately 95% of them seen only once. This specimen was CD4+ or CD8+ T cells sorted from blood, taken in a trial of the OX40 agonist ivuxolimab. Every receptor here comes from an adult with an advanced solid tumor such as melanoma, head and neck, liver or kidney cancer.

The count of this clone is one. The chain has TRBV5-6 and TRBJ2-3; 9 bases agree with TRBD1. Germline CDR1 reads SGHDT; CDR2 reads YYEEEE. The CDR3 extends over 14 amino acids. With V trimmed by 2 bases and J by 5 bases, 3 bases remained unmatched. CDR3 sequence (DNA): TGTGCCAGCAGCTTATTGACAGGGGGAGATACGCAGTATTTT. Amino acids: CASSLLTGGDTQYF.

The chain combines TRBV4-1 with TRBJ2-7; 10 positions agree with TRBD2. Germline CDR1 MGHRA, CDR2 YSYEKL. V gave up 1 base and J gave up 4 bases; unmatched junction bases: 4. CDR3 length: 15 residues. CDR3 DNA: TGCGCCAGCAGCCAAGCGGCTAGCGGGAGTTACGAGCAGTACTTC. This translates into CASSQAASGSYEQYF.

The chain's CDR3 is CASSTTASYEQYF. CDR3 in DNA: TGTGCCAGTAGCACGACCGCTAGCTACGAGCAGTACTTC. The V gene is TRBV19, the J gene TRBJ2-7; D not resolved. The CDR3 is made up of 13 amino acids. Trimming left V 6 bases short and J 3 bases short, with 12 bases between. Looked up from germline, CDR1 is LNHDA and CDR2 is SQIVND (reference sequence).

The CDR3 loop reads CASSLTGEDTQYF. The DNA of the CDR3 is TGTGCCAGCAGCTTAACGGGGGAAGATACGCAGTATTTT. V is TRBV7-2 and J is TRBJ2-3, with D possibly being TRBD2 (6 bases). The V end was cut by 2 bases, the J end by 5 bases, with 8 bases between. The CDR3 extends over 13 amino acids. Germline V gene data show CDR1 as SGHTA and CDR2 as FQGNSA. Variable domain in full (rest from reference TRBV7-2 and TRBJ2-3): GAGVSQSPSNKVTEKGKDVELRCDPISGHTALYWYRQSLGQGLEFLIYFQGNSAPDKSGLPSDRFSAERTGGSVSTLTIQRTQQEDSAVYLCASSLTGEDTQYFGPGTRLTVL.